This TCR beta chain was obtained from a study of blood T cells in healthy people across ages. Background on the study: About one barcoded TCR beta cDNA was captured per two T cells.

Staff drew ten milliliters of peripheral blood from each donor. PBMCs numbering at least 7 million were isolated per sample. Extraction of total RNA produced a minimum of 5 micrograms from each sample. Next came a second PCR, run for about 7 to 12 cycles, which used a sample-barcoded 5' primer along with a J-beta primer mix. TCRdb reanalysed the 5' RACE reads using MiXCR and keeps one entry per CDR3 protein. The profile shows about 1.8 million distinct CDR3 sequences, just under 50% of them singletons. The sample holds a few counts of this clonotype. This TCR was recovered from a middle-aged woman in good health. Sequences were obtained from blood.

This CDR3 reads CASSLPGLEKLFF. Here the CDR3 DNA reads TGTGCCAGCAGCCTGCCCGGGCTAGAAAAACTGTTTTTT. The rearrangement links TRBV7-9 to TRBJ1-4; D not certain. CDR1 SEHNR and CDR2 FQNEAQ come from the germline V gene (reference sequence). The CDR3 extends over 13 amino acids. Trimming removed 5 bases at V and 8 bases at J, with 12 bases between.